One and the same sample provided the 31 T cell receptor beta chains below, sequenced in a study of blood T cell repertoires in COVID-19. Sequencing used immunoSEQ multiplex PCR; TCRdb keeps in-frame clones, though not all of them. The data show some 90,000 clones, 80% to 90% seen once. Source material: peripheral blood. The source is a middle-aged man with COVID-19, enrolled during active disease.

J is TRBJ1-3 and V is TRBV20-1; D gene unclear. This CDR3 has 11 residues. V dropped 3 bases and J dropped 7 bases, with 7 bases sitting between them. The V gene's germline CDR1 is DFQATT and CDR2 SNEGSKA (reference sequence). The CDR3 DNA is TGCAGTGCTAGCCTCGGGAACACCATATATTTT. Translated: CSASLGNTIYF.

With respect to this clone: Additional DNA sequences in this sample encode the identical CDR3. V usage is TRBV5-1 and J usage is TRBJ1-2; D ambiguous. Trimming removed 0 bases from V and 5 bases from J, with 8 bases in between. The CDR3 is 13 amino acids. The germline gives CDR1 SGHRS, CDR2 YFSETQ. As DNA, the CDR3 is TGCGCCAGCAGCTTGGGTGGGAGTTATGGCTACACCTTC. It translates to CASSLGGSYGYTF.

The gene calls are TRBV5-1 and TRBJ2-1, with TRBD2 identical over 13 bases. CDR1 is SGHRS, CDR2 YFSETQ, per germline. CDR3 length equals 16 residues. The J segment lost 4 bases and the V segment lost 3 bases, leaving 4 bases of the junction unmatched. The CDR3 spells CASSSGGLAGYNEQFF. In DNA, the CDR3 is TGCGCCAGCAGCTCAGGGGGACTAGCGGGGTACAATGAGCAGTTCTTC.

The chain couples TRBV4-1 to TRBJ2-4, with 13 bases identical to TRBD2. Trimming took 2 bases from V and 2 from J; bases not matched to a gene: 6. Germline V gene data show CDR1 as MGHRA and CDR2 as YSYEKL. CDR3 size: 18 residues. The chain's CDR3 is CASSQPRLAGGPKNIQYF. For the CDR3, the DNA is TGCGCCAGCAGCCAACCGAGACTAGCGGGGGGACCCAAAAACATTCAGTACTTC.

V usage is TRBV5-4 and J usage is TRBJ2-2; 7 nucleotides match TRBD1. The germline V gene has CDR1 SGHNT and CDR2 YYREEE (reference sequence). Trimming cost V 1 base and J 7 bases; bases outside gene matches: 7. The CDR3 totals 15 residues. The CDR3 is CASSLIDRENGELFF. In DNA, the CDR3 is TGTGCCAGCAGCTTGATCGACAGGGAAAACGGGGAGCTGTTTTTT. Full variable domain (missing parts from reference TRBV5-4 and TRBJ2-2): ETGVTQSPTHLIKTRGQQVTLRCSSQSGHNTVSWYQQALGQGPQFIFQYYREEENGRGNFPPRFSGLQFPNYSSELNVNALELDDSALYLCASSLIDRENGELFFGEGSRLTVL.

CDR3 nucleotide sequence: TGTGCCAGCAGCCCAGGGCCCGGTGACACCATATATTTT. Its protein is CASSPGPGDTIYF. The chain combines TRBV7-3 with TRBJ1-3, with D possibly matching TRBD1 (5 bases). Per germline, CDR1 SGHTA and CDR2 FQGTGA. CDR3 length: 13 amino acids. V dropped 5 bases and J dropped 8 bases, with 13 bases sitting between them.

CDR3 protein: CASSPISRVRGLPYEQYF. The CDR3, as DNA: TGTGCCAGCAGCCCGATATCTCGGGTGCGGGGTCTTCCCTACGAGCAGTACTTC. The genes are TRBV11-2 and TRBJ2-7, with TRBD2 as a possible D gene (6 bases). V was cut by 5 bases and J by 2 bases, with 25 bases left in between. Germline CDR1 SGHAT, CDR2 FQNNGV. The CDR3 spans 18 residues.

This clone has only a few counts. The CDR3 protein is CASSKQGASGNTIYF. The CDR3 nucleotides are TGTGCCAGCAGTAAGCAGGGGGCCTCTGGAAACACCATATATTTT. The V and J genes are TRBV6-5 and TRBJ1-3; TRBD1 agrees at 8 bases. The junction had 3 bases not matched to a gene; V was cut back by 5 bases and J by 0 bases. CDR3 length: 15 amino acids. The germline V gene encodes CDR1 MNHEY and CDR2 SVGAGI.

In its sample, this clone was seen once. This chain joins TRBV30 and TRBJ1-5; 7 bases line up with TRBD1. The V segment lost 3 bases and the J segment 3 bases; nucleotides outside the gene matches: 5. The CDR3 runs to 14 residues. CDR1 is GTSNPN and CDR2 is SVGIG in the germline V gene (reference sequence). CDR3 region: CAWSSTGANQPQHF. The CDR3 DNA reads as TGTGCCTGGAGCTCCACAGGGGCCAATCAGCCCCAGCATTTT.

The rearrangement uses TRBV5-1 and TRBJ2-1, with 12 bases lining up with TRBD2. CDR1 and CDR2 (germline): SGHRS, YFSETQ. The CDR3 totals 15 residues. Germline trimming cut 3 bases from V and 4 bases from J; bases unmatched to any gene: 2. CDR3 sequence (DNA): TGCGCCAGCAGCTCTACTAGCGGGGGGTACAATGAGCAGTTCTTC. This translates into CASSSTSGGYNEQFF.

The J gene is TRBJ1-6, the V gene TRBV5-6; D is ambiguous. The CDR3 runs 16 residues. The V end was cut by 0 bases, the J end by 7 bases, with 14 bases between. The germline V gene encodes CDR1 SGHDT and CDR2 YYEEEE. The CDR3 DNA follows: TGTGCCAGCAGCTTGGACTTTGGGCAGCCAAATTCACCCCTCCACTTT. Translation: CASSLDFGQPNSPLHF. Together with reference TRBV5-6 and TRBJ1-6, the CDR3 gives the full variable domain: DAGVTQSPTHLIKTRGQQVTLRCSPKSGHDTVSWYQQALGQGPQFIFQYYEEEERQRGNFPDRFSGHQFPNYSSELNVNALLLGDSALYLCASSLDFGQPNSPLHFGNGTRLTVT.

The V gene is TRBV6-4, the J gene TRBJ1-6; no firm D call. The CDR3 runs to 13 residues. Trimming shortened V by 0 bases and J by 7 bases, and 4 bases separated the two germline ends. Germline CDR1 is MRHNA and CDR2 is SNTAGT. The CDR3 DNA is TGTGCCAGCAGTGACTCAATAAATTCACCCCTCCACTTT. Protein sequence: CASSDSINSPLHF.

The chain combines TRBV7-9 with TRBJ1-3; possibly TRBD1 for D (5 bases). The CDR3 length is 17 residues. V was pared by 5 bases and J by 4 bases, with 21 bases between. The V gene's germline CDR1 is SEHNR and CDR2 FQNEAQ (reference sequence). The CDR3: CASSPRGGVEEGNTIYF. In DNA form, the CDR3 reads TGTGCCAGCAGCCCGAGGGGCGGGGTGGAGGAAGGAAACACCATATATTTT.

V is TRBV7-8 and J is TRBJ1-2, with 9 positions matching TRBD1. Germline CDR1 and CDR2: SGHVS and FQNEAQ. Trimming at V came to 4 bases and at J to 7 bases, leaving 10 bases not matched to a gene. The CDR3 has 15 amino acids. The CDR3 protein is CASSSSGTGLIGYTF. In DNA form, the CDR3 reads TGTGCCAGCAGCTCGTCCGGGACAGGGCTTATTGGCTACACCTTC. Full variable domain (missing parts from reference TRBV7-8 and TRBJ1-2): GAGVSQSPRYKVAKRGQDVALRCDPISGHVSLFWYQQALGQGPEFLTYFQNEAQLDKSGLPSDRFFAERPEGSVSTLKIQRTQQEDSAVYLCASSSSGTGLIGYTFGSGTRLTVV.

The gene calls are TRBV24-1 and TRBJ2-2, with 8 nucleotides matching TRBD1. V gave up 3 bases and J gave up 3 bases; unmatched junction bases: 5. This CDR3 region has 16 residues. Per germline, CDR1 KGHDR and CDR2 SFDVKD. This CDR3 is CATSDRTGMYTGELFF. The CDR3 DNA reads TGTGCCACCAGTGATCGGACAGGGATGTACACCGGGGAGCTGTTTTTT.

The chain employs TRBV29-1 and TRBJ1-1; D uncertain. The CDR3 is 13 residues long. Trimming pared 2 bases from V and 0 bases from J, leaving 7 bases between. CDR1 is SQVTM, CDR2 ANQGSEA, per germline. The CDR3 is CSVEQQMNTEAFF. The CDR3 coding sequence is TGCAGCGTTGAACAACAGATGAACACTGAAGCTTTCTTT.

The gene calls are TRBV9 and TRBJ2-1; possibly TRBD2 for D (5 bases). The CDR3 has 15 amino acids. Trimming shortened V by 0 bases and J by 4 bases, and 11 bases separated the two germline ends. Germline assignment: CDR1 SGDLS and CDR2 YYNGEE. DNA for the CDR3: TGTGCCAGCAGCGTAGCGGGGAACCCATACAATGAGCAGTTCTTC. It yields the protein CASSVAGNPYNEQFF.

The CDR3 loop reads CASSSGTSGYNEQFF. DNA for the CDR3: TGTGCCAGCAGTTCCGGGACTAGCGGCTACAATGAGCAGTTCTTC. V usage is TRBV11-2 and J usage is TRBJ2-1; 11 positions match TRBD2. V dropped 6 bases and J dropped 3; count of bases not matched to a gene: 4. The CDR3 consists of 15 residues. Germline CDR1 is SGHAT and CDR2 is FQNNGV. Combining the CDR3 with reference TRBV11-2 and TRBJ2-1 gives the whole variable domain EAGVAQSPRYKIIEKRQSVAFWCNPISGHATLYWYQQILGQGPKLLIQFQNNGVVDDSQLPKDRFSAERLKGVDSTLKIQPAKLEDSAVYLCASSSGTSGYNEQFFGPGTRLTVL.

A note on this clone: This CDR3 is also generated by other DNA sequences in the sample. The chain combines TRBV9 with TRBJ1-5; D uncertain. Germline-derived CDR1 and CDR2 are SGDLS and YYNGEE. V lost 0 bases, J lost 2 bases, and 9 bases lay in between. This CDR3 is built from 15 residues. The chain's CDR3 is CASSVDGQGNQPQHF. The CDR3 DNA is TGTGCCAGCAGCGTAGATGGGCAGGGCAATCAGCCCCAGCATTTT.

The chain joins TRBV19 to TRBJ1-1, with 9 bases that match TRBD1. The CDR3 has 14 amino acids. Losses at the gene ends were 7 bases for V and 4 bases for J; bases not matched to a gene: 7. Germline V gives CDR1 LNHDA, CDR2 SQIVND (reference sequence). CDR3 amino acids: CASTTGGGSTEAFF. DNA for the CDR3: TGTGCCAGTACTACAGGGGGCGGGAGCACTGAAGCTTTCTTT.

The chain recombines TRBV18 with TRBJ1-3; no firm D call. V shed 6 bases and J shed 0 bases, with 9 bases lying between them. CDR3 length: 14 amino acids. CDR1 is KGHSH and CDR2 is LQKENI in the germline V gene. The CDR3 DNA sequence: TGTGCCAGCTCGCATATAGACTCTGGAAACACCATATATTTT. It codes for CASSHIDSGNTIYF.

The chain is built from TRBV11-2 and TRBJ1-2; D may be TRBD1 (5 bases). The germline V gene encodes CDR1 SGHAT and CDR2 FQNNGV. V dropped 5 bases and J dropped 4 bases, with 14 bases sitting between them. There are 14 residues in the CDR3. The CDR3: CASSGFGGGYGYTF. For the CDR3, the DNA is TGTGCCAGCAGCGGATTTGGGGGGGGCTATGGCTACACCTTC.

This chain links TRBV11-2 with TRBJ1-4, with D possibly matching TRBD1 (6 bases). The V end was cut by 5 bases, the J end by 7 bases, with 11 bases between. From germline, CDR1 is SGHAT and CDR2 FQNNGV. The CDR3 runs to 13 residues. CDR3 in DNA: TGTGCCAGCAGCACAGGGACGTCTGAAAAACTGTTTTTT. Translated, it gives CASSTGTSEKLFF.

The chain recombines TRBV19 with TRBJ1-2; D is perhaps TRBD1 (5 bases). With 4 bases removed from V and 4 bases from J, the gap between germline ends came to 16 bases. The CDR3 is 15 amino acids. Germline V gene data show CDR1 as LNHDA and CDR2 as SQIVND (reference sequence). CDR3 sequence reads: CASSTSGRLSYGYTF. The CDR3, as DNA: TGTGCCAGTAGTACCTCAGGGCGGCTTAGCTATGGCTACACCTTC. Variable domain in full (rest from reference TRBV19 and TRBJ1-2): DGGITQSPKYLFRKEGQNVTLSCEQNLNHDAMYWYRQDPGQGLRLIYYSQIVNDFQKGDIAEGYSVSREKKESFPLTVTSAQKNPTAFYLCASSTSGRLSYGYTFGSGTRLTVV.

The V gene is TRBV7-6, the J gene TRBJ2-3; 10 bases fit TRBD2. The V gene end was trimmed by 5 bases and the J gene end by 1 base; junction bases not matched to a gene: 6. CDR1 and CDR2 from the germline V gene are SGHVS and FNYEAQ. CDR3 size: 16 residues. The CDR3: CASSPLGTSGTDTQYF. For the CDR3, the DNA is TGTGCCAGCAGCCCTCTCGGGACTAGCGGCACAGATACGCAGTATTTT.

The rearrangement joins TRBV4-1 to TRBJ1-6, with unresolved D. Germline CDR1 reads MGHRA; CDR2 reads YSYEKL. V was pared by 1 base and J by 5 bases, with 15 bases between. CDR3 length equals 17 residues. In DNA, the CDR3 is TGCGCCAGCAGCCAAGTATTTCTTCCCGAGAATAATTCACCCCTCCACTTT. This gives the protein CASSQVFLPENNSPLHF.

The genes are TRBV7-6 and TRBJ2-5; tentative D call: TRBD2 (5 bases). This CDR3 has 14 residues. Germline loops: CDR1 SGHVS, CDR2 FNYEAQ. With 4 bases removed from V and 2 bases from J, the gap between germline ends came to 11 bases. CDR3: CASSSSRGQETQYF. The DNA of the CDR3 is TGTGCCAGCAGCTCCTCACGGGGACAAGAGACCCAGTACTTC.

V and J are TRBV5-1 and TRBJ1-4; D gene ambiguous. The CDR3 runs 15 residues. CDR1 is SGHRS and CDR2 is YFSETQ in the germline V gene. Trimming left V 0 bases short and J 7 bases short, with 13 bases between. Here the CDR3 reads CASSLEPSGSEKLFF. The CDR3 bases are TGCGCCAGCAGCTTGGAGCCCTCTGGGAGTGAAAAACTGTTTTTT.

This clone has more than one count but fewer than ten. The gene calls are TRBV3-1 (or the pseudogene TRBV3-2) and TRBJ1-5; the match to TRBD1 covers 8 bases. Per the germline V gene, CDR1 is LGHDT and CDR2 is YNNKEL (reference sequence). The CDR3 loop spans 13 amino acids. V was clipped by 2 bases and J by 7 bases; unmatched bases: 1. DNA of the CDR3: TGTGCCAGCAGCCAAAACAGGGGGCAGCCCCAGCATTTT. This sequence encodes CASSQNRGQPQHF.

The chain employs TRBV3-1 (or the pseudogene TRBV3-2) and TRBJ2-1; 7 bases line up with TRBD2. With 0 bases clipped from V and 6 bases from J, the junction kept 5 bases outside the gene matches. This CDR3 has 15 amino acids. Germline V gives CDR1 LGHDT, CDR2 YNNKEL (reference sequence). The CDR3 is CASSQDGGVVNEQFF. The CDR3 nucleotides read TGTGCCAGCAGCCAAGATGGGGGGGTGGTCAATGAGCAGTTCTTC.

The chain links TRBV19 to TRBJ1-3; TRBD1 might be the D (6 bases). From germline, CDR1 is LNHDA and CDR2 SQIVND (reference sequence). With 10 bases removed from V and 5 bases from J, the gap between germline ends came to 30 bases. The CDR3 extends over 18 amino acids. The CDR3 sequence is CATRDTQKQLYERNTIYF. The CDR3 nucleotides read TGTGCCACCCGGGACACCCAAAAACAACTATATGAGCGAAACACCATATATTTT.